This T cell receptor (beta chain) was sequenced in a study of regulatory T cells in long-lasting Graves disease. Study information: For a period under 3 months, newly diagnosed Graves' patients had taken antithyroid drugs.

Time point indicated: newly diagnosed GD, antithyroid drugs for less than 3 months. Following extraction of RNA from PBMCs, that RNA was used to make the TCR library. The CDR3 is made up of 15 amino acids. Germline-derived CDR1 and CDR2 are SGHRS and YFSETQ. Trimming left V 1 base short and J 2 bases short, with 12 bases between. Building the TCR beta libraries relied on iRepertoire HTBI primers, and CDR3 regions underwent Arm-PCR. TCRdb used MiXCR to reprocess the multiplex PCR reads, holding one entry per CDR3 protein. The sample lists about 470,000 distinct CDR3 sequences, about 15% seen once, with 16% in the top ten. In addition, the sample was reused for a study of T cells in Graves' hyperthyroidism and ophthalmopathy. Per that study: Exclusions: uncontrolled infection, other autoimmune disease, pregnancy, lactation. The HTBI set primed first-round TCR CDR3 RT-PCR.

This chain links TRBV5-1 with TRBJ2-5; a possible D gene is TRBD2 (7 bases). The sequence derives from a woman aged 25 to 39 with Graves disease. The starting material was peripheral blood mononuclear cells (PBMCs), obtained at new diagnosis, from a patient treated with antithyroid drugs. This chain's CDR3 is CASSLSAGAQETQYF. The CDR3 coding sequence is TGCGCCAGCAGCTTGTCGGCGGGGGCACAAGAGACCCAGTACTTC. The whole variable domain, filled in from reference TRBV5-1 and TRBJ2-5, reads KAGVTQTPRYLIKTRGQQVTLSCSPISGHRSVSWYQQTPGQGLQFLFEYFSETQRNKGNFPGRFSGRQFSNSRSEMNVSTLELGDSALYLCASSLSAGAQETQYFGPGTRLLVL.